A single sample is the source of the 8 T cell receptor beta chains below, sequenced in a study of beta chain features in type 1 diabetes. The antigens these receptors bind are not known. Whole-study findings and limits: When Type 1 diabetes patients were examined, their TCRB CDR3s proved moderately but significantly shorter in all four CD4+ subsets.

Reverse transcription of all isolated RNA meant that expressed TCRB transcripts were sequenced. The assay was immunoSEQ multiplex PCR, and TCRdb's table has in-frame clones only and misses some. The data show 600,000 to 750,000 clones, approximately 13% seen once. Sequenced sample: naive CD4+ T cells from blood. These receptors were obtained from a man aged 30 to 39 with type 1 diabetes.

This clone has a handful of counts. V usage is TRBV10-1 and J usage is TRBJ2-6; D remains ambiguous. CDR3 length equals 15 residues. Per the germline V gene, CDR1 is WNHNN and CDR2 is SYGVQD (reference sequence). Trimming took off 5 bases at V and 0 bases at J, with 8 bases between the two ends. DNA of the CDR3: TGCGCCAGCAGTTCAGGAGACTCTGGGGCCAACGTCCTGACTTTC. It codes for CASSSGDSGANVLTF.

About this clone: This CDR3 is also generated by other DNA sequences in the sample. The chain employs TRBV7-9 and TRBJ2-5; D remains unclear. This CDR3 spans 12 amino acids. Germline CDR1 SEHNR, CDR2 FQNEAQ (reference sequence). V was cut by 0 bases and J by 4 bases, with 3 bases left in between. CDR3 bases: TGTGCCAGCAGCTTAGCGTTAGAGACCCAGTACTTC. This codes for CASSLALETQYF.

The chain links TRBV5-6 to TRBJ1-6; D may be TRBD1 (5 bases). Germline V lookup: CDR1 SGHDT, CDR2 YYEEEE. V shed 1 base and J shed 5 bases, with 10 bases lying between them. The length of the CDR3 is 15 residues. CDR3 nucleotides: TGTGCCAGCAGCTTGCCAGGGTCTCATAATTCACCCCTCCACTTT. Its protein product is CASSLPGSHNSPLHF.

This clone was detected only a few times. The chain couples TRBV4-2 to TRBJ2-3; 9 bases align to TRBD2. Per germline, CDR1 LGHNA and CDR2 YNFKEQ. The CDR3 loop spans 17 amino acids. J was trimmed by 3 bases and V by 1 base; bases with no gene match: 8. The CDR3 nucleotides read TGTGCCAGCAGCCAAGTATTGAGCGGGGGGTCGACAGATACGCAGTATTTT. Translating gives CASSQVLSGGSTDTQYF.

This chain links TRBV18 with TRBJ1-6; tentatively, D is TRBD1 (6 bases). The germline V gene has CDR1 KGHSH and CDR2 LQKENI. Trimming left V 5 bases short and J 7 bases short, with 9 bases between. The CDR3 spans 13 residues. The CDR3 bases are TGTGCCAGCTCAGTAACAGGGAATTCACCCCTCCACTTT. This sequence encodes CASSVTGNSPLHF.

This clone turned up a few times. The DNA of the CDR3 is TGTGCCAGCAGCTCCCAACGAGCTGGCTACACCTTC. Encoded protein: CASSSQRAGYTF. The chain carries TRBV7-2 and TRBJ1-2; D is unclear. CDR1 is SGHTA and CDR2 is FQGNSA in the germline V gene. Between the trimmed V and J ends, which lost 4 bases and 7 bases, there was a span of 10 bases. CDR3 length: 12 amino acids.

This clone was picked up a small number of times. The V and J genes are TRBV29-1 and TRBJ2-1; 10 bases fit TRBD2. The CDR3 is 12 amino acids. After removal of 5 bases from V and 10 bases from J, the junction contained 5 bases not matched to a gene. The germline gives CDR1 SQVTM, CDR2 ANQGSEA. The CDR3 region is CSVMSGGVEQFF. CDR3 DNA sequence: TGCAGCGTTATGAGCGGGGGGGTGGAGCAGTTCTTC.

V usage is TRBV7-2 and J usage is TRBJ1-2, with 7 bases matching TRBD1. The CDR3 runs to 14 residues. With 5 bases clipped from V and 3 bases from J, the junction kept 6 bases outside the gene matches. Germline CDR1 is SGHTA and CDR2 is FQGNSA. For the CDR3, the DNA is TGTGCCAGCAGCCCCCAGGGGGTTGACTATGGCTACACCTTC. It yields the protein CASSPQGVDYGYTF. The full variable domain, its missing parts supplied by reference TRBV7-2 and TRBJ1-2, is GAGVSQSPSNKVTEKGKDVELRCDPISGHTALYWYRQSLGQGLEFLIYFQGNSAPDKSGLPSDRFSAERTGGSVSTLTIQRTQQEDSAVYLCASSPQGVDYGYTFGSGTRLTVV.